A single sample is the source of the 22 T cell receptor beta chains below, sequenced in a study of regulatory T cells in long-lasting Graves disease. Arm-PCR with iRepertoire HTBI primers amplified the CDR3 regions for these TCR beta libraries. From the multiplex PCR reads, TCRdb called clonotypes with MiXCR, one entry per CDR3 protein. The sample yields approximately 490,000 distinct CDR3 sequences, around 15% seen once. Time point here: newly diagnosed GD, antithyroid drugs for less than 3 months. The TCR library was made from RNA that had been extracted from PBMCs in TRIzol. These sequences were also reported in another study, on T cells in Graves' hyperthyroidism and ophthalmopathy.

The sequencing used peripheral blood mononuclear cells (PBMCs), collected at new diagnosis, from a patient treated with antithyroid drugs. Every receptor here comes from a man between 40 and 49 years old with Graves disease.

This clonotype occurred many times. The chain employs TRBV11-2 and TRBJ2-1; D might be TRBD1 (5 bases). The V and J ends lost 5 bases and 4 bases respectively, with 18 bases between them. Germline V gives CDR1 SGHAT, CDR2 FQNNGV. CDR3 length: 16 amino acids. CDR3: CASSRYGAYFYNEQFF. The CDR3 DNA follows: TGTGCCAGCAGCCGTTATGGGGCTTACTTTTACAATGAGCAGTTCTTC. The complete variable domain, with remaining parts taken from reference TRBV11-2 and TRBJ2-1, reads EAGVAQSPRYKIIEKRQSVAFWCNPISGHATLYWYQQILGQGPKLLIQFQNNGVVDDSQLPKDRFSAERLKGVDSTLKIQPAKLEDSAVYLCASSRYGAYFYNEQFFGPGTRLTVL.

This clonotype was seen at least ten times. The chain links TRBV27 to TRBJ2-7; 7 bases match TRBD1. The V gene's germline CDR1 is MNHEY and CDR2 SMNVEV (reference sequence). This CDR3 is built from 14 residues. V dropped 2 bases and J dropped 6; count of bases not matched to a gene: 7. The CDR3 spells CASSLTADRVEQYF. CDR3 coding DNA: TGTGCCAGCAGTTTAACGGCTGACAGGGTCGAGCAGTACTTC.

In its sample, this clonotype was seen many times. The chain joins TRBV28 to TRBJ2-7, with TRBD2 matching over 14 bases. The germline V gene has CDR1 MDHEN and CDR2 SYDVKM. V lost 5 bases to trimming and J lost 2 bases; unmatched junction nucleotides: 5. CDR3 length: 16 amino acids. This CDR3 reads CASSAGTSGGTYEQYF. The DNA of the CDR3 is TGTGCCAGCAGTGCCGGGACTAGCGGGGGCACCTACGAGCAGTACTTC.

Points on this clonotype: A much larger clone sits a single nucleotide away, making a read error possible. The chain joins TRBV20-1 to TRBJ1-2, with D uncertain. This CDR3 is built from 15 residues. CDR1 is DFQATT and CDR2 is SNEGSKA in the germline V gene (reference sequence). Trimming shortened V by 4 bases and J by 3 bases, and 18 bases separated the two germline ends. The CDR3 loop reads CSAIPDTAGDYGYTF. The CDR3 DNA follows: TGCAGTGCTATTCCAGACACGGCTGGAGACTATGGCTACACCTTC.

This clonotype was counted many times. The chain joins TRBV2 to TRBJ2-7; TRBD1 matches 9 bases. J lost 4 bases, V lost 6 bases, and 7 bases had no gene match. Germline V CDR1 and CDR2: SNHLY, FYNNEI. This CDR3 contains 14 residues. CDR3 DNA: TGTGCCAGCAGGGGGACAGGGCCCAAGTACGAGCAGTACTTC. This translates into CASRGTGPKYEQYF.

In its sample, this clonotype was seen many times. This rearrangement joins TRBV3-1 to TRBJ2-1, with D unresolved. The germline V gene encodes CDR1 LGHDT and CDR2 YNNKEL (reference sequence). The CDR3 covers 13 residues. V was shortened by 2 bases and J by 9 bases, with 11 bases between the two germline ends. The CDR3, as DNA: TGTGCCAGCAGCCAATATTCATCCGCTGAGCAGTTCTTC. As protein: CASSQYSSAEQFF.

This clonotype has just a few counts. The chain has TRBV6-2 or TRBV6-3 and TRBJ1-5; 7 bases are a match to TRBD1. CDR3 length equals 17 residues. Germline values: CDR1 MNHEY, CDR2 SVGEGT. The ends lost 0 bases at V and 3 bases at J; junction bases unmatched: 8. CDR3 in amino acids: CASSYSRRDSYNQPQHF. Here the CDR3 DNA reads TGTGCCAGCAGTTACTCGAGACGGGACAGTTACAATCAGCCCCAGCATTTT.

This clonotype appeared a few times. CDR3 amino acids: CASSLELASRGKNIQYF. The CDR3 DNA follows: TGTGCCAGCAGCTTGGAACTAGCCAGCCGTGGCAAAAACATTCAGTACTTC. J is TRBJ2-4 and V is TRBV5-5; tentative D call: TRBD2 (6 bases). The germline V gene has CDR1 SGHKS and CDR2 YYEKEE (reference sequence). V lost 0 bases and J lost 3, with 16 bases in between. CDR3 length equals 17 residues.

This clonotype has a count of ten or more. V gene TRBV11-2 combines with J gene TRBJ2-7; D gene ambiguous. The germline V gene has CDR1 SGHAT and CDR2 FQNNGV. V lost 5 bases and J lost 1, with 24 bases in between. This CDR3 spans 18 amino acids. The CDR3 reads CASSPGRSLGTLSYEQYF. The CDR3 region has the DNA TGTGCCAGCAGCCCCGGACGGTCGCTGGGAACTTTGTCCTACGAGCAGTACTTC.

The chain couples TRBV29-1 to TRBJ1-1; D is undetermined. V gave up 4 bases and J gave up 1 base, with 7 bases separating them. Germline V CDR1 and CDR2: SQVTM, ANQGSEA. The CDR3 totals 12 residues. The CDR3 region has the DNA TGCAGCGTTGGTGCAGGGAACACTGAAGCTTTCTTT. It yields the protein CSVGAGNTEAFF.

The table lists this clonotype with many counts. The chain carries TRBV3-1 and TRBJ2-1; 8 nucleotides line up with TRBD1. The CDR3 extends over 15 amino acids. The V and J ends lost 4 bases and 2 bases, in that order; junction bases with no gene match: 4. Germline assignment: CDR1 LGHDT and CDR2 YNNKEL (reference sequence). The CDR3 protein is CASSPTGATYNEQFF. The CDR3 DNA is TGTGCCAGCAGCCCGACAGGGGCCACCTACAATGAGCAGTTCTTC.

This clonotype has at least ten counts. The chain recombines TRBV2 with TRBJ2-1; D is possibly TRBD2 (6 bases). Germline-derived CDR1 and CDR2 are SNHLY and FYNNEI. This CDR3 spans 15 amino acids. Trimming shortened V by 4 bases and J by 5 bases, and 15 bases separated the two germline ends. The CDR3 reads CASSAGTRTHNEQFF. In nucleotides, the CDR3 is TGTGCCAGCAGTGCCGGGACTCGTACGCACAATGAGCAGTTCTTC.

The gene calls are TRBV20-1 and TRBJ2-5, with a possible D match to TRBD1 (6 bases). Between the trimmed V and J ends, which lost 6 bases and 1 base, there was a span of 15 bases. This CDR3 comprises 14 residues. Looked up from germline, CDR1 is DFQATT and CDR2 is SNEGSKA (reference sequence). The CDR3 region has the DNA TGCAGTGCGCCAGGATGGGACACCCAAGAGACCCAGTACTTC. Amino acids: CSAPGWDTQETQYF.

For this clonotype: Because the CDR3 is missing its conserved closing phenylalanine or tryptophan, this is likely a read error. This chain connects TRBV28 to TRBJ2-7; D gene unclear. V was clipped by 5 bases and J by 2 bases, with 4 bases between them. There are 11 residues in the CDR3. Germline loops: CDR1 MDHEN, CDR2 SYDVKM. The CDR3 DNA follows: TGTGCCAGCAGTGAAACCTACGAGCAGTACCTC. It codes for CASSETYEQYL.

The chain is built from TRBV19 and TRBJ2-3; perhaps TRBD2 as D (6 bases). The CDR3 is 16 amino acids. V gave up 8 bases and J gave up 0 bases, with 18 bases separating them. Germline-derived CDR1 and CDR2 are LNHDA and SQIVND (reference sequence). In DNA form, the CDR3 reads TGTGCCAGTGACCGAGGGACTCAGGCTAGCACAGATACGCAGTATTTT. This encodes CASDRGTQASTDTQYF.

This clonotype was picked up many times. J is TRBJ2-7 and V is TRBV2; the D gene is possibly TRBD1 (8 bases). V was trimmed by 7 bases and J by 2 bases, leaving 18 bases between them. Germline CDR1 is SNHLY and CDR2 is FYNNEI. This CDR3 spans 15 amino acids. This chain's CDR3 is CASKQGEGGPYEQYF. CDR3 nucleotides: TGTGCCAGCAAACAGGGGGAGGGGGGCCCCTACGAGCAGTACTTC. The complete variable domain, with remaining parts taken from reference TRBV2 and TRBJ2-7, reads EPEVTQTPSHQVTQMGQEVILRCVPISNHLYFYWYRQILGQKVEFLVSFYNNEISEKSEIFDDQFSVERPDGSNFTLKIRSTKLEDSAMYFCASKQGEGGPYEQYFGPGTRLTVT.

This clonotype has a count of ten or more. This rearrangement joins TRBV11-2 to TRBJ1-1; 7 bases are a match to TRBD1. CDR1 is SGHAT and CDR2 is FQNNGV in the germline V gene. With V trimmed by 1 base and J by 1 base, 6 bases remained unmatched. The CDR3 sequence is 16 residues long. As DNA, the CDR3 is TGTGCCAGCAGCTTAGGGGTGGGACAGCAGAACACTGAAGCTTTCTTT. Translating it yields CASSLGVGQQNTEAFF.

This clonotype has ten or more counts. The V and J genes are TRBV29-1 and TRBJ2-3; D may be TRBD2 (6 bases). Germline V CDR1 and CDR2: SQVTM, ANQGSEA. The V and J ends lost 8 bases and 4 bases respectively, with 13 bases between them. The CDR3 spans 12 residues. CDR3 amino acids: CSSRRGPDTQYF. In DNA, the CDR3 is TGCAGCTCCCGGAGGGGCCCAGATACGCAGTATTTT.

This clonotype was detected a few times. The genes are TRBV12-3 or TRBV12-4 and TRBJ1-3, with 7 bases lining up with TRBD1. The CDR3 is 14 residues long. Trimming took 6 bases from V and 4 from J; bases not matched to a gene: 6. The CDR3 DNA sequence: TGTGCCAGCAGAGATGACAGGGCCGGAAACACCATATATTTT. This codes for CASRDDRAGNTIYF.

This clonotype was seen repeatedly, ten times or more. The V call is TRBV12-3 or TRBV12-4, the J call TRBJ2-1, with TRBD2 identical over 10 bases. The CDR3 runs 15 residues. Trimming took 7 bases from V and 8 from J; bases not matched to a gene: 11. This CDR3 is CASNTRGLAADEQFF. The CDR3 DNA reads TGTGCCAGCAACACGAGAGGACTAGCGGCCGATGAGCAGTTCTTC.

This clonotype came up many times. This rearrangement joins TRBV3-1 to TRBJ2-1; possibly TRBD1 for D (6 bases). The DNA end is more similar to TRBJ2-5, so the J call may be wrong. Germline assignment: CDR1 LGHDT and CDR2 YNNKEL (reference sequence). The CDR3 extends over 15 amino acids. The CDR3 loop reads CASSRRTAQQETQYF. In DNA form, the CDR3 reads TGTGCCAGCAGCCGTCGGACAGCCCAACAAGAGACCCAGTACTTC.

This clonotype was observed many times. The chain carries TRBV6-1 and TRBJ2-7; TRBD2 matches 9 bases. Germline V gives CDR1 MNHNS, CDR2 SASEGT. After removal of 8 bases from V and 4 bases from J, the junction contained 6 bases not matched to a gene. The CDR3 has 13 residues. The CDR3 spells CASLREGLYEQYF. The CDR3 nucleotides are TGTGCCAGCTTGCGGGAGGGCCTATACGAGCAGTACTTC.